Sequencing of this T cell receptor beta chain was carried out in a study of T cells in Graves' hyperthyroidism and ophthalmopathy. Study-wide points: By a 13 V-J model, ophthalmopathy was set apart from stable hyperthyroidism. Blood also contained most expanded thyroid clonotypes above 0.001.

Note on this clonotype: Its antigen is not identified.

V trimming: 7 bases; J trimming: 2 bases; junction bases outside the gene matches: 8. Germline values: CDR1 MDHEN, CDR2 SYDVKM. CDR3 length: 14 residues. It was considered stable Graves' hyperthyroidism when ophthalmopathy did not progress within 18 months. Out of over 7.5 ml of fresh peripheral blood came the PBMCs. Amplification of TCR beta CDR3 regions used RNA as the template. HTBI primers were employed in a first-round RT-PCR of the TCR CDR3. TCRdb reprocessed the multiplex PCR reads via MiXCR and lists one record per CDR3 protein. Of approximately 510,000 distinct CDR3 sequences listed, 20% are singletons.

Input material: blood. The chain carries TRBV28 and TRBJ2-7, with 7 positions matching TRBD1. This sequence was found in a man between 18 and 35 years old with Graves' hyperthyroidism. The CDR3 sequence is CASNPDRAAYEQYF. In DNA, the CDR3 is TGTGCCAGCAACCCCGACAGGGCAGCCTACGAGCAGTACTTC.